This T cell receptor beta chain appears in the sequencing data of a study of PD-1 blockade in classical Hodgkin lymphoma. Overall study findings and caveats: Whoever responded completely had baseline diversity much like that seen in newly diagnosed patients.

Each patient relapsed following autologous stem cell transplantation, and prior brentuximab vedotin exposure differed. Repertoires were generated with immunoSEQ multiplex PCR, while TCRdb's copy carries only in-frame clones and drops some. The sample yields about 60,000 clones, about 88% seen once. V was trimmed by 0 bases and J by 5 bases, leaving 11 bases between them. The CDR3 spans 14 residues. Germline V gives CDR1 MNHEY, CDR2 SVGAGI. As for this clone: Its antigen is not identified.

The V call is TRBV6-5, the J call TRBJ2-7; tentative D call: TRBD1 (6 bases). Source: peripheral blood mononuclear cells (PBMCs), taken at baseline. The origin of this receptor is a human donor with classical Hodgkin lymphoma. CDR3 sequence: CASSYSRGTDEQYF. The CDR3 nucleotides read TGTGCCAGCAGTTACTCAAGGGGGACGGACGAGCAGTACTTC.